This T cell receptor (beta chain) was captured by sequencing in a study of T cells in Graves' hyperthyroidism and ophthalmopathy (dated by TCRdb to the late 2010s). Background for the entire study: To identify TCR V-J signatures that set the groups apart, the researchers used a discovery cohort of 100 or so patients, made up of roughly 40 with Graves' ophthalmopathy and 57 with stable Graves' hyperthyroidism. Whether ophthalmopathy could be predicted prospectively was tested in an independent validation cohort made up of approximately 19 hyperthyroidism patients plus 17 patients who later progressed to ophthalmopathy. The roughly 100 discovery patients were randomly split 7:3 into training and test sets. In several Graves' hyperthyroidism patients, the study also compared T-cell repertoires from thyroid tissue with T-cell repertoires from blood. Once sampling was done, hyperthyroidism patients were given methimazole at a starting dose of 30 mg daily, whereas ophthalmopathy patients were given high-dose intravenous methylprednisolone. According to the paper, TCR Vbeta CDR3 sequencing was carried out on approximately 140 peripheral blood samples, which came from some 41 ophthalmopathy, around 75 hyperthyroidism and approximately 17 progressor patients.

The study excluded patients with uncontrolled infections, other autoimmune diseases, pregnancy or lactation. Diagnoses relied on clinical symptoms, serum thyroxine and TRAb, thyroid ultrasound and orbital computed tomography. Total RNA was extracted using Trizol reagent, and RNA quality was assessed on an Agilent 2100 Bioanalyzer. This clonotype was counted many times. Which antigen it targets is not known. Base qualities are not recorded, but no much larger clone differs from it by a single base. Amplification of TCR beta CDR3 regions was carried out from RNA transcripts. The TCR CDR3 was subjected to a first round of RT-PCR using the HTBI primer set and the Qiagen OneStep RT-PCR kit. Libraries were constructed in a second round of multiplex PCR, after which size selection and purification were carried out. Sequencing of the libraries was done on an Illumina HiSeq2000 using paired-end 100 bp reads. From the authors' description of their analysis: SOAPnuke was used to process the raw data, removing reads that contained adapters or uncalled bases, had a mean Phred below 15, or lacked an exact match to the constant primer or identifier. High-quality paired reads were merged with COPE v1.2.5, and unique nucleotide sequences were defined as clonotypes. MiTCR v1.1 was used to align the clonotypes against IMGT TRBV, TRBD and TRBJ reference segments. The analysis included only V-J combinations with a frequency above 0.0001, which together covered 99.2% of the repertoires. The TCS score was defined as the ratio of F50 (clonal expansion) to E x V (chaos), calculated using BLOSUM62-based TCRdist between CDR3 peptides within each V-J. Welch's t-statistics and random forest reduced approximately 520 V-J features to 13, which were used in a naive Bayes classifier (R e1071). The similarity between thyroid and blood repertoires was quantified using the Morisita-Horn index. TCRdb took the public reads, trimmed them with fastp at Q25, ran MiXCR for clone calling and kept in-frame beta chains. Identical CDR3 protein sequences are pooled into one entry, listed with their most common genes and DNA. TCRdb's processing, not the study's, gives the V and J calls here. The sample table shows 500,000 to 800,000 distinct CDR3 sequences, and just under 45% are seen once. Of the sample, 7% to 7.5% falls within the top ten clones.

The full study reports these points: In cross-validation, a model built on a 13 V-J signature told ophthalmopathy apart from stable hyperthyroidism with under 90% sensitivity and about 81% specificity, and in testing the same model reached 80%/75%. No statistical method was used to fix the sample size in advance, and group allocation was not hidden from the investigators. During validation, the model predicted progression to ophthalmopathy a median of about 6.5 months ahead of onset, with almost 71% sensitivity and more than 72% specificity. Most expanded thyroid clonotypes (frequency above 0.001) were also detected in blood, suggesting blood repertoires may reflect thyroid immune responses.

The V and J ends are trimmed by 0 bases and 3 bases, leaving 6 bases between them. CDR1 and CDR2 are drawn from the germline V gene: SGHTA, FQGNSA. The CDR3 sequence holds 13 residues, the cysteine and phenylalanine included. Of the read, only the CDR3 DNA is kept; its 39 bases are in frame from base 1. What was sequenced was peripheral blood or thyroid tissue (not recorded which). The clonotype originates from an adult man with Graves' disease, either hyperthyroidism or ophthalmopathy (not recorded which). The V and J genes are TRBV7-2 and TRBJ2-7, with the D gene too uncertain to name. The sequence in DNA is TGTGCCAGCAGCTTAGCGCTTGTCTACGAGCAGTACTTC. Its product reads: CASSLALVYEQYF.